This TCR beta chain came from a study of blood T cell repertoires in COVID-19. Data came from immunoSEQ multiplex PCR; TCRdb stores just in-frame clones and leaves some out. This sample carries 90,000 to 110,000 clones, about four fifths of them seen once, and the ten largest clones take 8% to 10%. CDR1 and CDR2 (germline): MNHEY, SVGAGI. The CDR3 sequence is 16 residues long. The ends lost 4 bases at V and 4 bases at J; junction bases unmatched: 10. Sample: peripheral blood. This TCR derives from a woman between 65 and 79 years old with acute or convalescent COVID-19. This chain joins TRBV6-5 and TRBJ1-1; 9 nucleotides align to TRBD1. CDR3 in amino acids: CASSLGQGNVGTEAFF. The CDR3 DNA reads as TGTGCCAGCAGTTTGGGACAGGGAAACGTCGGCACTGAAGCTTTCTTT.